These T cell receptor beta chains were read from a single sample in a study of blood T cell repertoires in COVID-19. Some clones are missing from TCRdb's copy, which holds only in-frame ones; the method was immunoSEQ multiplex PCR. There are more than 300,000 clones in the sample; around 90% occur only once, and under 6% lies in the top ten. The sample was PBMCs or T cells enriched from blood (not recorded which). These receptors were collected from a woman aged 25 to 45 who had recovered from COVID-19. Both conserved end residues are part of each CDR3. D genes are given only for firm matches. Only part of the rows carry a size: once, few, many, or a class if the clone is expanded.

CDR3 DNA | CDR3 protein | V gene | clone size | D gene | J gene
TGCAGCGTTGCCCATCGGGGAACCGAGCAGTTCTTC | CSVAHRGTEQFF | TRBV29-1 | - | - | TRBJ2-1
TGCGCCAGCAGCCAAGTTCGTCTAGCGTGGGACATTCAGTACTTC | CASSQVRLAWDIQYF | TRBV4-1 | - | - | TRBJ2-4
TGTGCCAGCAGCGTCGATGACACTCCAAGGGAAGCTTTCTTT | CASSVDDTPREAFF | TRBV9 | - | - | TRBJ1-1
TGTGCCAGCAGTTACCGGGGACAGGGTAGGCTCTACGAGCAGTACTTC | CASSYRGQGRLYEQYF | TRBV6-5 | - | TRBD1 | TRBJ2-7
TGTGCCAGCAGCCTGATGTCGGTAACGGCTGAAGCTTTCTTT | CASSLMSVTAEAFF | TRBV7-2 | - | - | TRBJ1-1
TGTGCCAGCTCAGGGGGCAAGGATCAGCCCCAGCATTTT | CASSGGKDQPQHF | TRBV6-5 | - | TRBD1 | TRBJ1-5
TGTGCCAGCTCATCCGAGCGAACTACCTCTGGAAACACCATATATTTT | CASSSERTTSGNTIYF | TRBV18 | - | - | TRBJ1-3
TGCGCCAGCAGCCGGGGACTTACAGAAAAACTGTTTTTT | CASSRGLTEKLFF | TRBV4-1 | - | - | TRBJ1-4
TGCACCGCCCTTGAGGGGGCTGGGGCCAACGTCCTGACTTTC | CTALEGAGANVLTF | TRBV29-1 | - | - | TRBJ2-6
TGTGCCAGCAGCCTTCGGGGAGAGACCCAGTACTTC | CASSLRGETQYF | TRBV5-4 | - | - | TRBJ2-5
TGTGCCAGCAGCTTTCCGGGAAACACCATATATTTT | CASSFPGNTIYF | TRBV5-6 | - | - | TRBJ1-3
TGTGCCTGGAGGGGGGGGCAGGCCCGCTATGGCTACACCTTC | CAWRGGQARYGYTF | TRBV30 | - | - | TRBJ1-2
TGTGCCAGCAGCTTAGGCTCGGGGGTTAACTATGGCTACACCTTC | CASSLGSGVNYGYTF | TRBV13 | - | - | TRBJ1-2
TGTGCCTGGAGTGATTGGGACAGAATTTACGAGCAGTACTTC | CAWSDWDRIYEQYF | TRBV30 | - | TRBD1 | TRBJ2-7
TGTGCCAGCAGTTTTGGGACAGGGGGAGGCTACACCTTC | CASSFGTGGGYTF | TRBV12-3/TRBV12-4 | - | TRBD1 | TRBJ1-2
TGTGCCAGTAGTACATCCCCCCAGGGCGCCTATGGCTACACCTTC | CASSTSPQGAYGYTF | TRBV19 | - | - | TRBJ1-2
TGTGCCAGCAGCCCTGTCGGGGGGAGGAACACTGAAGCTTTCTTT | CASSPVGGRNTEAFF | TRBV6-6 | - | - | TRBJ1-1
TGCAGCGTCCATAGCGGGGGGGCTTTGGATGAGCAGTTCTTC | CSVHSGGALDEQFF | TRBV29-1 | - | TRBD2 | TRBJ2-1
TGTGCCACCAGCAGAGTGGACAGGGATGGCTACACCTTC | CATSRVDRDGYTF | TRBV15 | - | TRBD1 | TRBJ1-2
TGTGCCAGCAGTTATCCCATGGAAGGAGGGTATGGCTACACCTTC | CASSYPMEGGYGYTF | TRBV6-2/TRBV6-3 | - | - | TRBJ1-2
TGTGCCAGCAGCCCGACAGGGGGCTCGGGCACCGGGGAGCTGTTTTTT | CASSPTGGSGTGELFF | TRBV7-6 | - | TRBD1 | TRBJ2-2
TGTGCCAGCAGCCCCCGCACCCTAATCGGGAACGGGGAGCTGTTTTTT | CASSPRTLIGNGELFF | TRBV5-5 | - | - | TRBJ2-2
TGTGCCAGTGGACAAAACACTGAAGCTTTCTTT | CASGQNTEAFF | TRBV27 | - | - | TRBJ1-1
TGTGCCAGCAGCGTAGCAGGACACCGCACAGATACGCAGTATTTT | CASSVAGHRTDTQYF | TRBV9 | - | - | TRBJ2-3
TGTGCCTGGAAGACAGGGATACTCGGAAATTCACCCCTCCACTTT | CAWKTGILGNSPLHF | TRBV30 | - | TRBD1 | TRBJ1-6
TGTGCCAGCAGCTCCAGACTAGCGGGATTCCAAGAGACCCAGTACTTC | CASSSRLAGFQETQYF | TRBV7-9 | once | TRBD2 | TRBJ2-5
TGTGCCAGCAGTGTGCCTCAGGGGGGTACAGATACGCAGTATTTT | CASSVPQGGTDTQYF | TRBV2 | - | - | TRBJ2-3
TGTGCCAGCTCAGACCAGGGTTTTCATGCCGGGGAGCTGTTTTTT | CASSDQGFHAGELFF | TRBV18 | - | - | TRBJ2-2
TGTGCCAGCAGCAACGAGGGACAGGCCTACAATGAGCAGTTCTTC | CASSNEGQAYNEQFF | TRBV5-4 | - | TRBD1 | TRBJ2-1
TGTGCCTGGACCCCCAGGGGGACTAATGAAAAACTGTTTTTT | CAWTPRGTNEKLFF | TRBV30 | - | TRBD1 | TRBJ1-4
TGTGCCAGCAGCGTAGTCCCTAGCGGGGGGGCAGACACCGGGGAGCTGTTTTTT | CASSVVPSGGADTGELFF | TRBV9 | - | TRBD2 | TRBJ2-2
TGTGCCAGCAGCGTAGGATCTAGTAACACAGATACGCAGTATTTT | CASSVGSSNTDTQYF | TRBV9 | - | - | TRBJ2-3
TGTGCCAGTAGTACCGGGGTAGGAAACACCATATATTTT | CASSTGVGNTIYF | TRBV19 | - | - | TRBJ1-3
TGCGCCAGCAGTCAAACCCAGGGGAGTGGTGAAGCTTTCTTT | CASSQTQGSGEAFF | TRBV5-1 | - | - | TRBJ1-1
TGTGCCAGCAGGGGAGGAAACACTGAAGCTTTCTTT | CASRGGNTEAFF | TRBV27 | once | - | TRBJ1-1
TGCGCCAGCAGCAAGACAGGGGGCGACGAGACCCAGTACTTC | CASSKTGGDETQYF | TRBV5-1 | - | TRBD1 | TRBJ2-5
TGTGCCACGCAGCCAGGGCTAGCGCCCATGAACACTGAAGCTTTCTTT | CATQPGLAPMNTEAFF | TRBV10-3 | many | - | TRBJ1-1